This T cell receptor (beta chain) was profiled in a study of spatial heterogeneity in lung cancer. Study at large: For tumor regions, TCR transcript counts showed a strong correlation with a T cell module score derived from matched bulk RNA-seq. TCR and UMI combinations that were unique each appeared, on average, more than ten times in raw reads. Study-level findings and limits: The study found that expanded intratumoral alpha and beta TCR counts tracked tumor mutation counts.

V was pared by 10 bases and J by 7 bases, with 13 bases between. CDR1 MNHNS and CDR2 SASEGT come from the germline V gene. CDR3 size: 11 residues. MiXCR was run by TCRdb on the 5' RACE reads, yielding one entry per CDR3 protein. Seen here are more than 25,000 distinct CDR3 sequences, roughly 7.2% observed once, and the top ten hold roughly a quarter. This clonotype was picked up many times. Its specificity is unknown. Time point in this sample: sample taken at primary tumor resection. A total of some 70 untreated early-stage non-small cell lung cancer patients served as donors. This chain uses TRBV6-1 with TRBJ1-1, with D unclear. The specimen was lung tumor tissue, collected at surgery. The sequence was obtained from a male donor with early-stage non-small cell lung cancer. The CDR3 is CATIGVVEAFF. For the CDR3, the DNA is TGTGCCACTATAGGCGTTGTTGAAGCTTTCTTT.